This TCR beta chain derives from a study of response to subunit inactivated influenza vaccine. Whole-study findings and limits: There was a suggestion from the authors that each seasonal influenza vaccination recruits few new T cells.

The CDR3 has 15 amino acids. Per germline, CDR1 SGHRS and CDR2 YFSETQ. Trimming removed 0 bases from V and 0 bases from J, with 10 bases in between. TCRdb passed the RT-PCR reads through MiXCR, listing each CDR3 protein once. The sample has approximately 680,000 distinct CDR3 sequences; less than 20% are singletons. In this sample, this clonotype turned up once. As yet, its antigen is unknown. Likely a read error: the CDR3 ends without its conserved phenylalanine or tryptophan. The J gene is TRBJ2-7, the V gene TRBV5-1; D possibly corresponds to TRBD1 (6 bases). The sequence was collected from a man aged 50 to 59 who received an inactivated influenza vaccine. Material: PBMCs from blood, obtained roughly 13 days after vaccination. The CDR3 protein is CASSLGGQNSYEQYL. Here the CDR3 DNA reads TGCGCCAGCAGCTTGGGGGGACAAAACTCCTACGAGCAGTACCTC.